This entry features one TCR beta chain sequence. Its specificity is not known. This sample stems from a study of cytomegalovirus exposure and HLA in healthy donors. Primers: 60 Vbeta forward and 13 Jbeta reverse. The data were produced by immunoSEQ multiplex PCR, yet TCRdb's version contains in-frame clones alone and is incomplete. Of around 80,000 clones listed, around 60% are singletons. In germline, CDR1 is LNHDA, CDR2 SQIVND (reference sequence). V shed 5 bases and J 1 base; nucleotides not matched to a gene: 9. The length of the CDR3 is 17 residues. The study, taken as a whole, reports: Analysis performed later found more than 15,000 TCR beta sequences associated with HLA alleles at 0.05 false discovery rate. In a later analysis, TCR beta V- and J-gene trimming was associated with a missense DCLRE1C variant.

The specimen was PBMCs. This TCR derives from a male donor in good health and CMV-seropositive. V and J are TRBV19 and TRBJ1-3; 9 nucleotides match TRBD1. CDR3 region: CASSPIQGAPSGNTIYF. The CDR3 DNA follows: TGTGCCAGTAGTCCGATACAGGGGGCTCCTTCTGGAAACACCATATATTTT.